This T cell receptor (beta chain) was documented in a study of blood T cell repertoires in COVID-19 (dated by TCRdb to between 2020 and 2021). Turning to the overall study: Samples from collaborators originated in the United States, Italy and Spain and spanned both the acute and convalescent phases of COVID-19. The material from the prospective study consisted of cDNA or gDNA derived from T cells, B-cell-depleted T cells, or PBMCs. Samples came from the ongoing ImmuneRACE study (first 160 participants) plus 1,254 subjects from 6 global collaborators. A de-identified subject ID, COVID-19 status, age in years and sex were almost always included in the sample metadata. The repertoires were released in a freely available public database meant as a resource for research on the immune response to SARS-CoV-2. Where HLA class I and class II types were available, the types were taken from metadata supplied by the sample provider, not from assay-based typing. Deeply sampled blood TCRbeta repertoires from subjects exposed to, actively infected with, or recovered from COVID-19 were included in the dataset. Broader findings and caveats from the paper: The quantity of clinical and demographic metadata differed by source and by participant and was supplied without curation.

In the prospective study, participants were 18 to 89 years old, resided in 25 or so geographic areas of the United States, and were enrolled through a virtual design. In the prospective study, cohorts were assigned on the basis of participant-reported clinical history obtained from a screening survey and a study questionnaire. In the prospective study, whole blood, serum and a nasopharyngeal or oropharyngeal swab were collected from each participant by mobile phlebotomists. Additional blood draws and questionnaires over an approximately two-month period could optionally be provided by prospective study participants. Blood samples from the prospective study were shipped frozen or at room temperature prior to DNA extraction. To note about this clone: There is no known antigen for this receptor. Per-base qualities were not stored, and no clone one base away is much larger.

Trimming takes 6 bases off V and 5 bases off J; junction bases not matched to a gene: 6. Based on the germline V gene, the CDR1 and CDR2 sequences are MDHEN and SYDVKM. The CDR3, cysteine through phenylalanine, is 14 amino acids long. The DNA shown is the 42-base CDR3, in frame from base 1. TCRbeta CDR3 regions were amplified from genomic DNA by means of the immunoSEQ Assay, a bias-controlled multiplex PCR. The authors' analysis ran thus. The number of nucleated cells in each sample was estimated by amplification of reference gene primers within the assay. Sequence reads were collapsed and filtered to measure the absolute abundance of every unique TCRbeta CDR3 rearrangement. For each sample, productive Simpson clonality was calculated as the square root of Simpson's diversity index over productive rearrangements. TCRdb provides this immuneACCESS table in a form limited to in-frame rearrangements. Some clones are lacking; in checked studies, under half of them reflect an unresolved V gene, and why the rest are absent is not known. The V and J calls and clone size come from that table; D and trimming were worked out from the DNA. The sample table records some 260,000 clones; around 84% of these occur just once. Around 4.1% of the sample comes from the top ten.

The chain is encoded by TRBV28 joined to TRBJ1-4; 7 middle bases align to TRBD1. This sequence originates from a man aged 25 to 45 with acute COVID-19. Sequencing was done on a sample of PBMCs or T cells enriched from blood (not recorded which). The DNA is as follows: TGTGCCAGCAGCCTAGGGGGACAGAATGAAAAACTGTTTTTT. The translation is CASSLGGQNEKLFF.